The clone carrying this TCR beta chain was counted only a few times. CDR1 is ENHRY and CDR2 is SYGVKD in the germline V gene. The length of the CDR3 is 21 residues. The trim removed 4 bases at V and 6 bases at J, leaving 25 bases unmatched. These data belong to a study of cytomegalovirus exposure and HLA in healthy donors. Primers included in the PCR were 60 Vbeta and 13 Jbeta primers. TCRdb's table, derived via immunoSEQ multiplex PCR, lists solely in-frame clones and lacks some. The sample records under 150,000 clones, 70% to 80% being singletons. The chain uses TRBV10-3 and TRBJ2-7; 12 bases line up with TRBD1. Sequencing was performed on PBMCs. This clonotype was obtained from a middle-aged woman in good health and CMV-seropositive. CDR3 residues: CAISGSAVGQGAREGRGEQYF. For the CDR3, the DNA is TGTGCCATCAGTGGGTCAGCGGTGGGACAGGGGGCGAGGGAGGGCCGCGGCGAGCAGTACTTC.